The 29 T cell receptor beta chains given below trace back to one sample, sequenced in a study of spatial heterogeneity in lung cancer. Via MiXCR, TCRdb re-called the 5' RACE reads, giving one row per CDR3 protein. Of 72,000 or so distinct CDR3 sequences listed, about 9.5% are singletons. Time point specified: blood at routine non-recurrence follow-up after resection. Specimen: PBMCs, collected at follow-up. The receptors shown here come from a female donor with early-stage non-small cell lung cancer.

The sample holds a few counts of this clonotype. The CDR3 bases are TGCGCCAGCAGCTCAGCCTCGGGGGAGCCACTCTTCGAGCAGTACTTC. Its protein is CASSSASGEPLFEQYF. The chain has TRBV5-1 and TRBJ2-7; D is possibly TRBD2 (6 bases). Germline assignment: CDR1 SGHRS and CDR2 YFSETQ. Trimming pared 3 bases from V and 6 bases from J, leaving 22 bases between. The CDR3 length is 16 residues.

This clonotype was observed a few times. This chain uses TRBV5-1 with TRBJ2-4; TRBD2 is a possible D gene (5 bases). Trimming took 0 bases from V and 5 from J, leaving 9 bases between them. The CDR3 extends over 14 amino acids. CDR1 SGHRS and CDR2 YFSETQ come from the germline V gene. The CDR3 sequence: CASSLVGGQNIQYF. The CDR3 DNA follows: TGCGCCAGCAGCTTGGTTGGAGGCCAAAACATTCAGTACTTC.

This clonotype came up many times. V gene TRBV29-1 combines with J gene TRBJ2-5; the D is unclear. V lost 3 bases and J 5 bases, leaving 7 bases between the germline ends. The CDR3 consists of 11 residues. Germline V gene data show CDR1 as SQVTM and CDR2 as ANQGSEA. The CDR3 here is CSVDLWETQYF. The DNA for the CDR3 is TGCAGCGTTGACCTTTGGGAGACCCAGTACTTC.

This clonotype was detected many times. The chain is built from TRBV15 and TRBJ2-5; D may be TRBD1 (5 bases). Germline V CDR1 and CDR2: LNHNV, YYDKDF (reference sequence). V was trimmed by 0 bases and J by 4 bases, leaving 9 bases between them. The CDR3 sequence is 14 residues long. CDR3 sequence: CATSRDRQGETQYF. CDR3 bases: TGTGCCACCAGCAGAGATCGCCAGGGAGAGACCCAGTACTTC.

The DNA of the CDR3 is TGTGCCAGCAGTGAATGGGGCACCGGGGAGCTGTTTTTT. Translated: CASSEWGTGELFF. The gene calls are TRBV2 and TRBJ2-2; D unresolved. This CDR3 is 13 amino acids long. Between the trimmed V and J ends, which lost 2 bases and 4 bases, there was a span of 5 bases. Germline V CDR1 and CDR2: SNHLY, FYNNEI.

This clonotype was seen at least ten times. CDR3 sequence: CASSLDASGTVKEKLFF. The CDR3 coding sequence is TGCGCCAGCAGCTTGGATGCTTCAGGCACCGTAAAGGAAAAACTGTTTTTT. The chain recombines TRBV5-1 with TRBJ1-4; D gene unclear. The CDR3 has 17 residues. Per the germline V gene, CDR1 is SGHRS and CDR2 is YFSETQ. V was trimmed by 0 bases and J by 8 bases, leaving 20 bases between them.

Ten or more counts support this clonotype. This chain joins TRBV18 and TRBJ2-7; 7 nucleotides agree with TRBD1. Germline values: CDR1 KGHSH, CDR2 LQKENI. The CDR3 has 13 residues. The V and J ends lost 2 bases and 2 bases, in that order; junction bases with no gene match: 0. In DNA, the CDR3 is TGTGCCAGCTCACCAACAGGGGCCTACGAGCAGTACTTC. This sequence encodes CASSPTGAYEQYF.

This clonotype was observed many times. In DNA form, the CDR3 reads TGTGCCAGCAGCTTGTCGACACCGATCTACGAGCAGTACTTC. Translating it yields CASSLSTPIYEQYF. The chain has TRBV5-8 and TRBJ2-7; no reliable D call. The CDR3 runs 14 residues. Germline V gene sequence: CDR1 SGHTS, CDR2 YDEGEE. Trimming left V 1 base short and J 3 bases short, with 11 bases between.

This clonotype was observed a few times. The chain employs TRBV7-9 and TRBJ2-5, with D hard to call. CDR3 length: 15 residues. The V and J ends lost 7 bases and 1 base respectively, with 16 bases between them. Per the germline V gene, CDR1 is SEHNR and CDR2 is FQNEAQ (reference sequence). The CDR3 here is CASTPESSLQETQYF. CDR3 sequence (DNA): TGTGCCAGCACCCCGGAGTCGTCTCTCCAAGAGACCCAGTACTTC.

This rearrangement joins TRBV7-9 to TRBJ2-5; possible D gene TRBD2, 5 bases. Trimming left V 5 bases short and J 5 bases short, with 15 bases between. The CDR3 runs 14 residues. Germline CDR1 SEHNR, CDR2 FQNEAQ (reference sequence). The CDR3 is CASSEDVTGETQYF. The CDR3 bases are TGTGCCAGCAGCGAAGACGTAACGGGGGAGACCCAGTACTTC.

The chain is built from TRBV5-1 and TRBJ1-1; a weak D match, TRBD1 (6 bases). The CDR3 runs to 15 residues. Germline V gene sequence: CDR1 SGHRS, CDR2 YFSETQ. V gave up 0 bases and J gave up 4 bases, with 13 bases separating them. CDR3 in amino acids: CASSLAGGLGTEAFF. CDR3 nucleotides: TGCGCCAGCAGCTTGGCCGGGGGGCTTGGCACTGAAGCTTTCTTT.

This clonotype appeared many times. The chain couples TRBV30 to TRBJ2-1; 9 positions match TRBD2. V lost 2 bases and J lost 8; bases outside the gene matches: 7. The CDR3 contains 14 residues. Germline V gene data show CDR1 as GTSNPN and CDR2 as SVGIG (reference sequence). The CDR3 sequence is CAWSSAGGGDEQFF. The DNA of the CDR3 is TGTGCCTGGAGTTCTGCGGGAGGGGGGGATGAGCAGTTCTTC. Drawing the rest from reference TRBV30 and TRBJ2-1, the complete variable domain is SQTIHQWPATLVQPVGSPLSLECTVEGTSNPNLYWYRQAAGRGLQLLFYSVGIGQISSEVPQNLSASRPQDRQFILSSKKLLLSDSGFYLCAWSSAGGGDEQFFGPGTRLTVL.

V usage is TRBV7-9 and J usage is TRBJ2-2; unclear D gene. The V gene's germline CDR1 is SEHNR and CDR2 FQNEAQ (reference sequence). The CDR3 has 12 residues. V dropped 5 bases and J dropped 7 bases, with 8 bases sitting between them. DNA for the CDR3: TGTGCCAGCAGCCCCTCATTCGGGGAGCTGTTTTTT. Translated: CASSPSFGELFF.

This clonotype was detected ten times or more. V and J are TRBV9 and TRBJ2-2; no clear D. V gave up 0 bases and J gave up 3 bases, with 12 bases separating them. Germline V gene lookup returns CDR1 SGDLS and CDR2 YYNGEE. The CDR3 is 16 amino acids. Here the CDR3 reads CASSVGIPRDTGELFF. DNA of the CDR3: TGTGCCAGCAGCGTAGGGATCCCCCGAGACACCGGGGAGCTGTTTTTT.

The table lists this clonotype with many counts. DNA of the CDR3: TGTGCCAGCAGTTTATTCTCGGAGCCTTGGGCTAACTATGGCTACACCTTC. Amino acid sequence: CASSLFSEPWANYGYTF. The chain links TRBV28 to TRBJ1-2; D remains ambiguous. The CDR3 contains 17 residues. V was shortened by 1 base and J by 0 bases, with 15 bases between the two germline ends. CDR1 is MDHEN, CDR2 SYDVKM, per germline.

The sample holds many counts of this clonotype. The CDR3 here is CASSGGSLNEQFF. The CDR3 coding sequence is TGTGCCAGCTCGGGGGGATCACTCAATGAGCAGTTCTTC. The chain couples TRBV19 to TRBJ2-1; 7 bases line up with TRBD2. Germline V gene lookup returns CDR1 LNHDA and CDR2 SQIVND (reference sequence). Trimming took 9 bases from V and 6 from J; bases not matched to a gene: 8. This CDR3 has 13 residues.

This clonotype was detected ten times or more. The chain combines TRBV6-1 with TRBJ1-5, with D perhaps TRBD1 (5 bases). Germline V gene lookup returns CDR1 MNHNS and CDR2 SASEGT. Trimming stripped 5 bases from V and 1 base from J, with 12 bases between. CDR3 length equals 15 residues. In DNA form, the CDR3 reads TGTGCCAGCAGTCCTGGGACTAAAAGCAATCAGCCCCAGCATTTT. Its protein product is CASSPGTKSNQPQHF.

This clonotype was counted many times. The chain links TRBV5-6 to TRBJ2-1, with 9 bases matching TRBD2. Germline V gene lookup returns CDR1 SGHDT and CDR2 YYEEEE. After removal of 3 bases from V and 0 bases from J, the junction contained 13 bases not matched to a gene. The CDR3 has 19 residues. CDR3 bases: TGTGCCAGCAGCTCGTCGATGTCTAGCGGGATCAGCTCCTACAATGAGCAGTTCTTC. Residues: CASSSSMSSGISSYNEQFF.

This clonotype was counted ten times or more. The chain links TRBV28 to TRBJ1-5, with 7 bases identical to TRBD1. The CDR3 contains 18 residues. V was pared by 6 bases and J by 1 base, with 15 bases of the junction left unmatched. Germline loops: CDR1 MDHEN, CDR2 SYDVKM. CDR3 sequence (DNA): TGTGCCAGCAGCCACTACCCCGCCTACAGGGGCAGCAATCAGCCCCAGCATTTT. Translating it yields CASSHYPAYRGSNQPQHF.

The V and J genes are TRBV7-9 and TRBJ1-2, with D possibly TRBD1 on 5 matching bases. V lost 2 bases to trimming and J lost 1 base, with 8 bases between them. The V gene's germline CDR1 is SEHNR and CDR2 FQNEAQ (reference sequence). This CDR3 has 14 residues. The CDR3 sequence: CASSLRGVNYGYTF. The CDR3 DNA is TGTGCCAGCAGCTTAAGGGGCGTTAACTATGGCTACACCTTC.

The J gene is TRBJ2-6, the V gene TRBV5-1, with 11 positions matching TRBD1. The CDR3 is made up of 17 amino acids. Germline trimming cut 4 bases from V and 0 bases from J; bases unmatched to any gene: 3. Germline CDR1 is SGHRS and CDR2 is YFSETQ. The CDR3 loop is CASSRGQGASGANVLTF. The CDR3 nucleotides read TGCGCCAGCAGCCGAGGACAGGGGGCCTCTGGGGCCAACGTCCTGACTTTC.

This clonotype was counted a few times. This chain links TRBV7-3 with TRBJ1-2; D is possibly TRBD1 (6 bases). Germline CDR1 reads SGHTA; CDR2 reads FQGTGA. V was clipped by 4 bases and J by 6 bases, with 12 bases between them. The CDR3 is 13 amino acids. CDR3 coding DNA: TGTGCCAGCAGCTCTGGGGGGCAGGATGGCTACACCTTC. It yields the protein CASSSGGQDGYTF.

The chain employs TRBV5-1 and TRBJ2-7; D remains unclear. The CDR3 runs 14 residues. V gave up 0 bases and J gave up 1 base, with 8 bases separating them. Germline CDR1 and CDR2: SGHRS and YFSETQ. The CDR3 DNA sequence: TGCGCCAGCAGCTTGGACTCGGAATCCTACGAGCAGTACTTC. Amino acid sequence: CASSLDSESYEQYF.

This clonotype showed up many times. The gene calls are TRBV5-1 and TRBJ2-2; a weak D match, TRBD1 (6 bases). The ends were cut back, 0 bases at V and 0 bases at J, with 6 bases in the middle. There are 15 residues in the CDR3. Germline V gene data show CDR1 as SGHRS and CDR2 as YFSETQ. The chain's CDR3 is CASSLAGANTGELFF. The CDR3, as DNA: TGCGCCAGCAGCTTGGCAGGGGCGAACACCGGGGAGCTGTTTTTT.

The table lists this clonotype with many counts. The chain employs TRBV2 and TRBJ2-2, with D unresolved. Germline V gives CDR1 SNHLY, CDR2 FYNNEI. The CDR3 sequence is 11 residues long. The germline V and J ends were trimmed by 8 bases and 7 bases, with 8 bases remaining between them. The CDR3 protein is CASRTLGELFF. The DNA for the CDR3 is TGTGCCAGCCGAACTCTCGGGGAGCTGTTTTTT.

This clonotype has ten or more counts. This rearrangement joins TRBV12-3 or TRBV12-4 to TRBJ2-7; 7 nucleotides match TRBD1. This CDR3 is built from 14 residues. V lost 5 bases, J lost 0 bases, and 4 bases stayed unmatched. This CDR3 reads CASSQGQSSYEQYF. CDR3 in DNA: TGTGCCAGCAGTCAGGGACAGAGCTCCTACGAGCAGTACTTC.

This clonotype came up a few times. V gene TRBV7-9 combines with J gene TRBJ2-3, with 16 bases that match TRBD2. The CDR3 loop spans 18 amino acids. Germline V gene lookup returns CDR1 SEHNR and CDR2 FQNEAQ (reference sequence). J gave up 4 bases and V 6 bases, and 10 bases lay outside the gene matches. DNA of the CDR3: TGTGCCAGCAGGACGGGACTAGCGGGAGGGCATAACCCAGATACGCAGTATTTT. Its translation: CASRTGLAGGHNPDTQYF.

This clonotype appeared a few times. This chain uses TRBV2 with TRBJ2-2; 8 bases fit TRBD1. CDR1 and CDR2 (germline): SNHLY, FYNNEI. CDR3 length: 14 amino acids. The J segment lost 4 bases and the V segment lost 5 bases, leaving 3 bases of the junction unmatched. CDR3 in DNA: TGTGCCAGCAGTCGGACAGGGACCACCGGGGAGCTGTTTTTT. Residues: CASSRTGTTGELFF.

This clonotype was observed many times. This chain's CDR3 is CASGTGGEQYF. The CDR3 DNA is TGCGCCAGCGGGACAGGGGGCGAGCAGTACTTC. This sequence joins TRBV5-1 and TRBJ2-7; 11 bases are a match to TRBD1. This CDR3 region has 11 residues. Losses at the gene ends were 7 bases for V and 6 bases for J; bases not matched to a gene: 0. Germline-derived CDR1 and CDR2 are SGHRS and YFSETQ.